Following are 20 T cell receptor beta chains from one sample sequenced in a study of control samples from healthy donors and cancer patients. Clones were sequenced by immunoSEQ multiplex PCR, and TCRdb holds only the in-frame ones, with some missing. Among around 51,000 clones listed, under 90% were seen once. Specimen: blood. The receptor source for this set is a man in his 70s in good health.

The gene calls are TRBV28 and TRBJ1-5; D may be TRBD1 (6 bases). The V and J ends lost 9 bases and 3 bases respectively, with 21 bases between them. The CDR3 contains 16 residues. CDR1 is MDHEN and CDR2 is SYDVKM in the germline V gene. The CDR3 spells CASITPGTRPNQPQHF. DNA for the CDR3: TGTGCCAGTATCACCCCCGGGACACGGCCCAATCAGCCCCAGCATTTT. Variable domain in full (rest from reference TRBV28 and TRBJ1-5): DVKVTQSSRYLVKRTGEKVFLECVQDMDHENMFWYRQDPGLGLRLIYFSYDVKMKEKGDIPEGYSVSREKKERFSLILESASTNQTSMYLCASITPGTRPNQPQHFGDGTRLSIL.

The sample holds a few counts of this clone. The chain couples TRBV5-5 to TRBJ2-1, with TRBD1 matching over 7 bases. Per the germline V gene, CDR1 is SGHKS and CDR2 is YYEKEE (reference sequence). The CDR3 length is 16 residues. V dropped 1 base and J dropped 4; count of bases not matched to a gene: 8. The DNA of the CDR3 is TGTGCCAGCAGCTTGTCGACCGGGACAGTTTACAATGAGCAGTTCTTC. Translation gives CASSLSTGTVYNEQFF.

This sequence joins TRBV30 and TRBJ2-7; 11 positions agree with TRBD2. V shed 8 bases, J shed 0 bases, and the junction held 6 bases outside the gene matches. Per germline, CDR1 GTSNPN and CDR2 SVGIG (reference sequence). This CDR3 has 14 residues. CDR3 protein: CAGRLAGFSYEQYF. CDR3 nucleotide sequence: TGTGCCGGACGACTAGCGGGGTTCTCCTACGAGCAGTACTTC. Full variable domain (outside the CDR3, taken from reference TRBV30 and TRBJ2-7): SQTIHQWPATLVQPVGSPLSLECTVEGTSNPNLYWYRQAAGRGLQLLFYSVGIGQISSEVPQNLSASRPQDRQFILSSKKLLLSDSGFYLCAGRLAGFSYEQYFGPGTRLTVT.

The CDR3 DNA is TGCGCCAGCAGCTTGGGACCGACGCAAAGGGGCCAGGTGCAGTACTTC. Translating it yields CASSLGPTQRGQVQYF. The chain has TRBV5-1 and TRBJ2-7; D perhaps matches TRBD1 (5 bases). The germline V and J ends were trimmed by 0 bases and 9 bases, with 22 bases remaining between them. The CDR3 runs to 16 residues. CDR1 and CDR2 (germline): SGHRS, YFSETQ. Drawing the rest from reference TRBV5-1 and TRBJ2-7, the complete variable domain is KAGVTQTPRYLIKTRGQQVTLSCSPISGHRSVSWYQQTPGQGLQFLFEYFSETQRNKGNFPGRFSGRQFSNSRSEMNVSTLELGDSALYLCASSLGPTQRGQVQYFGPGTRLTVT.

The chain couples TRBV13 to TRBJ1-2; 7 nucleotides line up with TRBD1. The V gene end was trimmed by 5 bases and the J gene end by 5 bases; junction bases not matched to a gene: 8. Germline V gives CDR1 PRHDT, CDR2 FYEKMQ (reference sequence). This CDR3 contains 14 residues. In DNA form, the CDR3 reads TGTGCCAGCAGCCTGTCCGGGACAGATTATGGCTACACCTTC. It is translated as CASSLSGTDYGYTF.

V and J are TRBV18 and TRBJ1-2; no clear D. This CDR3 is 13 amino acids long. CDR1 and CDR2 (germline): KGHSH, LQKENI. Trimming left V 6 bases short and J 3 bases short, with 11 bases between. Here the CDR3 DNA reads TGTGCCAGCTCGCTTGAAGGACACTATGGCTACACCTTC. It specifies CASSLEGHYGYTF.

CDR3: CASSYNRNEQFF. The DNA for the CDR3 is TGTGCCAGCAGTTACAATCGCAATGAGCAGTTCTTC. This chain joins TRBV6-5 and TRBJ2-1; D gene unclear. Trimming took 2 bases from V and 6 from J, leaving 5 bases between them. Germline lookup yields CDR1 MNHEY and CDR2 SVGAGI. The CDR3 covers 12 residues.

This chain connects TRBV11-2 to TRBJ2-1; D is undetermined. V was cut by 7 bases and J by 3 bases, with 19 bases left in between. CDR3 length equals 16 residues. From germline, CDR1 is SGHAT and CDR2 FQNNGV. CDR3 sequence reads: CASTSLKRLSYNEQFF. The CDR3 DNA follows: TGTGCCAGCACCTCCCTCAAGCGACTGAGCTACAATGAGCAGTTCTTC.

The gene calls are TRBV2 and TRBJ1-1, with D possibly matching TRBD1 (6 bases). This CDR3 is 12 amino acids long. The V end was cut by 6 bases, the J end by 8 bases, with 13 bases between. The germline V gene has CDR1 SNHLY and CDR2 FYNNEI. The CDR3 region has the DNA TGTGCCAGCAGGGACGCAACAGGGGAAGCTTTCTTT. Its translation: CASRDATGEAFF.

V gene TRBV27 combines with J gene TRBJ1-2, with D tentatively TRBD1 (5 bases). Between the trimmed V and J ends, which lost 3 bases and 2 bases, there was a span of 16 bases. CDR1 and CDR2 from the germline V gene are MNHEY and SMNVEV (reference sequence). This CDR3 region has 16 residues. The CDR3 DNA reads as TGTGCCAGCAGTTTTTTGGGGGGGGGTTTCAACTATGGCTACACCTTC. Translating gives CASSFLGGGFNYGYTF.

V usage is TRBV18 and J usage is TRBJ1-1; no definite D call. Germline V gives CDR1 KGHSH, CDR2 LQKENI. This CDR3 is 15 amino acids long. V lost 3 bases, J lost 0 bases, and 11 bases lay in between. CDR3 protein: CASSPKTILNTEAFF. CDR3 coding DNA: TGTGCCAGCTCACCCAAGACTATATTGAACACTGAAGCTTTCTTT.

The CDR3 loop is CASSAWTRPEDTDTQYF. The CDR3 bases are TGTGCCAGCAGTGCTTGGACGAGGCCGGAGGACACAGATACGCAGTATTTT. The V gene is TRBV6-1, the J gene TRBJ2-3; tentatively, D is TRBD2 (5 bases). The germline V gene encodes CDR1 MNHNS and CDR2 SASEGT. The CDR3 totals 17 residues. Trimming removed 4 bases from V and 2 bases from J, with 19 bases in between.

J is TRBJ2-1 and V is TRBV19; D not resolved. The length of the CDR3 is 15 residues. Germline CDR1 is LNHDA and CDR2 is SQIVND (reference sequence). V was trimmed by 2 bases and J by 1 base, leaving 9 bases between them. The CDR3 is CASSITPGSYNEQFF. CDR3 DNA sequence: TGTGCCAGTAGTATAACCCCTGGTTCCTACAATGAGCAGTTCTTC.

This chain uses TRBV6-5 with TRBJ1-6; 7 bases map to TRBD1. The CDR3 consists of 14 residues. CDR1 MNHEY and CDR2 SVGAGI come from the germline V gene. The junction had 5 bases not matched to a gene; V was cut back by 5 bases and J by 7 bases. CDR3 sequence: CASSRQGLNSPLHF. CDR3 nucleotide sequence: TGTGCCAGCAGTCGACAGGGCTTGAATTCACCCCTCCACTTT.

This clone appeared a single time. This chain uses TRBV19 with TRBJ1-1; 10 bases map to TRBD1. J lost 4 bases, V lost 4 bases, and 9 bases had no gene match. This CDR3 region has 16 residues. Germline lookup yields CDR1 LNHDA and CDR2 SQIVND (reference sequence). CDR3 bases: TGTGCCAGTAGTAGAACGCTGGGACAGGGGTCCACTGAAGCTTTCTTT. As protein: CASSRTLGQGSTEAFF. The whole variable domain, remainder taken from reference TRBV19 and TRBJ1-1, is DGGITQSPKYLFRKEGQNVTLSCEQNLNHDAMYWYRQDPGQGLRLIYYSQIVNDFQKGDIAEGYSVSREKKESFPLTVTSAQKNPTAFYLCASSRTLGQGSTEAFFGQGTRLTVV.

This chain uses TRBV6-6 with TRBJ2-4; 7 positions match TRBD1. Unmatched junction bases numbered 7, after V lost 5 bases and J lost 3 bases. Germline loops: CDR1 MNHNY, CDR2 SVGAGI (reference sequence). This CDR3 is 15 amino acids long. As DNA, the CDR3 is TGTGCCAGCAGTATCCCGGGACAGAACAAAAACATTCAGTACTTC. Translated: CASSIPGQNKNIQYF.

This chain joins TRBV9 and TRBJ2-5; 10 bases map to TRBD2. V lost 3 bases to trimming and J lost 4 bases; unmatched junction nucleotides: 6. CDR1 is SGDLS and CDR2 is YYNGEE in the germline V gene. This CDR3 contains 15 residues. The CDR3 here is CASSDQPSGRETQYF. CDR3 DNA sequence: TGTGCCAGCAGCGACCAGCCTAGCGGGAGAGAGACCCAGTACTTC. The complete variable domain, with remaining parts taken from reference TRBV9 and TRBJ2-5, reads DSGVTQTPKHLITATGQRVTLRCSPRSGDLSVYWYQQSLDQGLQFLIQYYNGEERAKGNILERFSAQQFPDLHSELNLSSLELGDSALYFCASSDQPSGRETQYFGPGTRLLVL.

This clone was seen a few times. The chain employs TRBV4-2 and TRBJ2-1, with D possibly being TRBD2 (6 bases). CDR3 length: 16 amino acids. From germline, CDR1 is LGHNA and CDR2 YNFKEQ. V was cut by 2 bases and J by 5 bases, with 16 bases left in between. The CDR3 here is CASSQLRGRGHNEQFF. CDR3 in DNA: TGTGCCAGCAGCCAACTACGGGGGAGAGGGCACAATGAGCAGTTCTTC.

V is TRBV5-1 and J is TRBJ1-2; D perhaps matches TRBD1 (6 bases). The germline gives CDR1 SGHRS, CDR2 YFSETQ. V was clipped by 0 bases and J by 7 bases, with 10 bases between them. This CDR3 has 13 amino acids. In DNA, the CDR3 is TGCGCCAGCAGCTTGGGGACGGGGGCTGGCTACACCTTC. It encodes CASSLGTGAGYTF.

V and J are TRBV6-5 and TRBJ1-5; D is ambiguous. Trimming stripped 8 bases from V and 3 bases from J, with 14 bases between. This CDR3 has 14 amino acids. The V gene's germline CDR1 is MNHEY and CDR2 SVGAGI. CDR3 DNA: TGTGCCAGCGGGAAGGTTTCCTTCAATCAGCCCCAGCATTTT. Residues: CASGKVSFNQPQHF.